The sequence of this T cell receptor beta chain was determined in a study of PD-1 blockade in classical Hodgkin lymphoma. Study in general: Patients were dosed intravenously with nivolumab at 3 mg/kg every 2 weeks. Findings of the study overall: Prior to therapy, complete responders displayed diversity much like that of newly diagnosed patients.

Relapse was seen in all patients after autologous stem cell transplantation, and brentuximab vedotin exposure was variable. Researchers used magnetic negative selection to pull out pure CD4+ T cells from thawed PBMCs. Each best response was a complete response, a partial response or progressive disease. On this clone: Its matching antigen is unknown.

V shed 1 base and J shed 4 bases, with 10 bases lying between them. There are 14 residues in the CDR3. Germline lookup yields CDR1 SEHNR and CDR2 FQNEAQ (reference sequence). Profiled with immunoSEQ multiplex PCR; TCRdb holds only in-frame clones, not every one. The table records about 35,000 clones, around nine tenths of them present only once. The rearrangement links TRBV7-9 to TRBJ1-2, with unresolved D. This material consisted of CD4+ T cells from blood, taken at baseline. This clonotype was sampled from a human donor with classical Hodgkin lymphoma. The CDR3 bases are TGTGCCAGCAGCTTAGGGGAGGGCTTCTATGGCTACACCTTC. Protein product: CASSLGEGFYGYTF.